These 28 T cell receptor beta chains originate from one sample sequenced in a study of identical twins. TCRdb re-called the 5' RACE reads through MiXCR, storing one row per CDR3 protein. Of approximately 600,000 distinct CDR3 sequences listed, just over 7% are singletons. Another study also made use of these data, one on yellow fever vaccine responses in identical twins.

Sequencing was done on a sample of PBMCs. These TCRs come from a woman younger than 30 in good health.

This clonotype was seen only a few times. Mismatch with germline at one junction end may stem from a read error. In DNA, the CDR3 is TGCAGCGCTGAAACGCAAGCAGGGACTACCGGCTACACCTTC. Protein sequence: CSAETQAGTTGYTF. The chain carries TRBV29-1 and TRBJ1-2; weak D call: TRBD1 (5 bases). Germline lookup yields CDR1 SQVTM and CDR2 ANQGSEA. The CDR3 has 14 amino acids. Looking up the rest from reference TRBV29-1 and TRBJ1-2 gives the full variable domain: SAVISQKPSRDICQRGTSLTIQCQVDSQVTMMFWYRQQPGQSLTLIATANQGSEATYESGFVIDKFPISRPNLTFSTLTVSNMSPEDSSIYLCSAETQAGTTGYTFGSGTRLTVV.

The rearrangement uses TRBV10-3 and TRBJ2-5, with a possible D match to TRBD2 (6 bases). The germline CDR1 and CDR2 sequences are ENHRY and SYGVKD. V was shortened by 2 bases and J by 1 base, with 8 bases between the two germline ends. CDR3 length: 14 residues. DNA for the CDR3: TGTGCCATCAGTGAGAAGGGACTCCAAGAGACCCAGTACTTC. Its protein product is CAISEKGLQETQYF.

This clonotype was seen a few times. V usage is TRBV10-3 and J usage is TRBJ1-1, with 7 bases lining up with TRBD1. The J segment lost 5 bases and the V segment lost 6 bases, leaving 3 bases of the junction unmatched. Germline CDR1 ENHRY, CDR2 SYGVKD. This CDR3 contains 12 residues. CDR3 nucleotides: TGTGCCATCAGGGGGACAGTAACTGAAGCTTTCTTT. It specifies CAIRGTVTEAFF.

This clonotype was counted a few times. The J gene is TRBJ1-5, the V gene TRBV12-3 or TRBV12-4; 7 bases are shared with TRBD1. The CDR3 has 15 residues. The trim removed 6 bases at V and 4 bases at J, leaving 9 bases unmatched. CDR3 protein: CASRLGTVGNQPQHF. Written as DNA, the CDR3 is TGTGCCAGCAGACTCGGGACAGTTGGGAATCAGCCCCAGCATTTT.

This clonotype was observed many times. The CDR3 DNA reads as TGTGCCAGCAGTGCCTCCCGGGACAACTACGAGCAGTACTTC. The encoded protein is CASSASRDNYEQYF. The chain carries TRBV6-1 and TRBJ2-7; D perhaps matches TRBD1 (6 bases). The CDR3 runs 14 residues. Trimming took 4 bases from V and 3 from J, leaving 13 bases between them. CDR1 and CDR2 (germline): MNHNS, SASEGT.

This clonotype has only a few counts. The J gene is TRBJ2-7, the V gene TRBV7-9; 11 bases agree with TRBD2. Losses at the gene ends were 1 base for V and 9 bases for J; bases not matched to a gene: 14. The CDR3 loop spans 17 amino acids. Germline V gene sequence: CDR1 SEHNR, CDR2 FQNEAQ (reference sequence). The CDR3, as DNA: TGTGCCAGCAGCTTAGATTTGGGAACTAGCGGGGGAGTCGGGCAGTACTTC. This encodes CASSLDLGTSGGVGQYF.

This clonotype has more than one count but fewer than ten. The rearrangement links TRBV7-9 to TRBJ2-5; 7 positions agree with TRBD1. The CDR3 consists of 15 residues. The germline CDR1 and CDR2 sequences are SEHNR and FQNEAQ (reference sequence). The V segment lost 4 bases and the J segment 7 bases; nucleotides outside the gene matches: 12. In nucleotides, the CDR3 is TGTGCCAGCAGCTCCGGACAGGCCTCGGGTGGGACCCAGTACTTC. Protein: CASSSGQASGGTQYF.

The chain employs TRBV7-9 and TRBJ2-2; D gene unclear. The CDR3 loop spans 14 amino acids. Germline CDR1 reads SEHNR; CDR2 reads FQNEAQ (reference sequence). Between the trimmed V and J ends, which lost 0 bases and 5 bases, there was a span of 7 bases. The CDR3 region is CASSLATQTGELFF. The CDR3 coding sequence is TGTGCCAGCAGCTTAGCCACTCAAACCGGGGAGCTGTTTTTT. The variable domain in full, with the rest retrieved from reference TRBV7-9 and TRBJ2-2, is DTGVSQNPRHKITKRGQNVTFRCDPISEHNRLYWYRQTLGQGPEFLTYFQNEAQLEKSRLLSDRFSAERPKGSFSTLEIQRTEQGDSAMYLCASSLATQTGELFFGEGSRLTVL.

This clonotype was picked up many times. The chain uses TRBV7-9 and TRBJ2-3, with D hard to call. The V end was cut by 2 bases, the J end by 4 bases, with 10 bases between. CDR3 size: 14 residues. Germline V lookup: CDR1 SEHNR, CDR2 FQNEAQ (reference sequence). CDR3 region: CASSLRLASDTQYF. CDR3 nucleotides: TGTGCCAGCAGCTTAAGGTTAGCCTCAGATACGCAGTATTTT.

This clonotype was counted only a few times. The gene calls are TRBV7-9 and TRBJ2-5; 7 bases are a match to TRBD1. V gave up 2 bases and J gave up 1 base; unmatched junction bases: 10. The CDR3 has 17 residues. Germline V gives CDR1 SEHNR, CDR2 FQNEAQ (reference sequence). The CDR3 reads CASSLSALRQGQETQYF. The DNA for the CDR3 is TGTGCCAGCAGCTTATCCGCTCTCCGACAGGGCCAAGAGACCCAGTACTTC. Based on the CDR3 plus reference TRBV7-9 and TRBJ2-5, the full variable domain is DTGVSQNPRHKITKRGQNVTFRCDPISEHNRLYWYRQTLGQGPEFLTYFQNEAQLEKSRLLSDRFSAERPKGSFSTLEIQRTEQGDSAMYLCASSLSALRQGQETQYFGPGTRLLVL.

This clonotype has only a few counts. This sequence joins TRBV6-5 and TRBJ2-7; 8 nucleotides match TRBD1. After removal of 4 bases from V and 5 bases from J, the junction contained 4 bases not matched to a gene. From germline, CDR1 is MNHEY and CDR2 SVGAGI. There are 13 residues in the CDR3. CDR3 nucleotides: TGTGCCAGCAGTTTTCGGACAGGGAACGAGCAGTACTTC. Translation: CASSFRTGNEQYF.

Points on this clonotype: A much larger clone lies a single base off, so this may be a read error. This chain joins TRBV24-1 and TRBJ2-2; tentative D call: TRBD1 (5 bases). The CDR3 runs to 13 residues. CDR1 is KGHDR, CDR2 SFDVKD, per germline. V gave up 9 bases and J gave up 6 bases, with 13 bases separating them. CDR3 nucleotides: TGTGCCACCTGGGGCGGACCGGCCGGGGAGCTGTTTTTT. This translates into CATWGGPAGELFF.

This clonotype was observed many times. J is TRBJ2-7 and V is TRBV20-1, with D perhaps given as TRBD1 or TRBD2 (6 bases each). Trimming took off 2 bases at V and 0 bases at J, with 14 bases between the two ends. The CDR3 is made up of 15 amino acids. The V gene's germline CDR1 is DFQATT and CDR2 SNEGSKA (reference sequence). The CDR3 loop is CSARRGERSSYEQYV. The DNA for the CDR3 is TGCAGTGCTAGAAGGGGGGAGAGAAGCTCCTACGAGCAGTACGTC.

This clonotype has only a few counts. J is TRBJ1-2 and V is TRBV7-9, with D unresolved. CDR3 length: 12 amino acids. Trimming removed 5 bases from V and 11 bases from J, with 15 bases in between. The V gene's germline CDR1 is SEHNR and CDR2 FQNEAQ (reference sequence). The CDR3 coding sequence is TGTGCCAGCAGCCCCCTCGGGGAAGGTTACACCTTC. Its translation: CASSPLGEGYTF.

There are many counts of this clonotype. V and J are TRBV5-1 and TRBJ2-1; no firm D call. In germline, CDR1 is SGHRS, CDR2 YFSETQ. Trimming left V 1 base short and J 0 bases short, with 11 bases between. This CDR3 region has 16 residues. The CDR3 spells CASSLLGSSSYNEQFF. CDR3 bases: TGCGCCAGCAGCTTGCTCGGGTCGAGCTCCTACAATGAGCAGTTCTTC.

This chain connects TRBV7-8 to TRBJ1-1; D is undetermined. CDR1 is SGHVS and CDR2 is FQNEAQ in the germline V gene. CDR3 length equals 15 residues. Trimming cost V 1 base and J 7 bases, with 16 bases left between them. The CDR3 DNA follows: TGTGCCAGCAGCTTAGGTCGATGGGCTGACCTTGAAGCTTTCTTT. Its protein product is CASSLGRWADLEAFF.

This clonotype was counted a few times. The chain uses TRBV6-5 and TRBJ1-2, with 8 bases lining up with TRBD1. J gave up 4 bases and V 5 bases, and 9 bases lay outside the gene matches. The CDR3 is made up of 15 amino acids. The germline gives CDR1 MNHEY, CDR2 SVGAGI. CDR3 sequence reads: CASSHRTGTTYGYTF. CDR3 bases: TGTGCCAGCAGTCACCGGACAGGGACCACCTATGGCTACACCTTC.

This clonotype occurred many times. The chain joins TRBV5-1 to TRBJ2-5, with D possibly TRBD2 on 5 matching bases. Germline assignment: CDR1 SGHRS and CDR2 YFSETQ. The V end lost 7 bases, the J end lost 1 base, and 20 bases lay between the germline ends. CDR3 length: 16 amino acids. CDR3 protein: CASLTRPGEGQETQYF. CDR3 DNA sequence: TGCGCCAGCCTCACTCGCCCCGGGGAAGGCCAAGAGACCCAGTACTTC.

This clonotype was recorded at least ten times. This chain links TRBV5-1 with TRBJ2-3, with 10 bases lining up with TRBD2. Trimming at V came to 1 base and at J to 0 bases, leaving 2 bases not matched to a gene. The length of the CDR3 is 16 residues. Germline-derived CDR1 and CDR2 are SGHRS and YFSETQ. CDR3: CASSLKAGGSTDTQYF. CDR3 sequence (DNA): TGCGCCAGCAGCTTGAAAGCGGGGGGGAGCACAGATACGCAGTATTTT.

This clonotype was found a few times. This chain links TRBV29-1 with TRBJ2-3; either TRBD1 or TRBD2 may supply D (6 bases each). V lost 7 bases and J lost 2, with 13 bases in between. Germline V lookup: CDR1 SQVTM, CDR2 ANQGSEA. The CDR3 totals 13 residues. CDR3 nucleotides: TGCAGCGGGGGGGACAAGTACACAGATACGCAGTATTTT. It encodes CSGGDKYTDTQYF.

The chain joins TRBV7-8 to TRBJ2-1; tentatively, D is TRBD2 (5 bases). The CDR3 totals 17 residues. CDR1 SGHVS and CDR2 FQNEAQ come from the germline V gene. V lost 2 bases and J lost 6, with 20 bases in between. The CDR3 here is CASSLQSTGNRGNEQFF. The DNA of the CDR3 is TGTGCCAGCAGCTTACAGAGTACCGGGAATCGTGGCAATGAGCAGTTCTTC.

This clonotype was counted at least ten times. The chain is built from TRBV29-1 and TRBJ2-1; 8 positions agree with TRBD2. J lost 4 bases, V lost 1 base, and 9 bases had no gene match. The CDR3 totals 16 residues. Germline CDR1 reads SQVTM; CDR2 reads ANQGSEA. This CDR3 is CSVEAVSGGPYNEQFF. The CDR3 DNA sequence: TGCAGCGTTGAAGCGGTGAGCGGGGGCCCATACAATGAGCAGTTCTTC.

This clonotype has more than one count but fewer than ten. This sequence joins TRBV28 and TRBJ1-5; the D is unclear. Germline V gene data show CDR1 as MDHEN and CDR2 as SYDVKM. The CDR3 extends over 17 amino acids. V was pared by 1 base and J by 2 bases, with 15 bases between. CDR3 loop: CASSLSSAKTGNQPQHF. The CDR3 nucleotides read TGTGCCAGCAGTTTATCTTCAGCTAAAACGGGCAATCAGCCCCAGCATTTT.

This clonotype was picked up a small number of times. A read error may account for a junction end that differs from germline. The J gene is TRBJ2-5, the V gene TRBV15, with TRBD1 identical over 7 bases. Germline V lookup: CDR1 LNHNV, CDR2 YYDKDF (reference sequence). The CDR3 is 15 residues long. The CDR3 sequence: CATSRPSTGEESQYF. The CDR3 DNA follows: TGTGCCACCAGCAGACCAAGTACAGGGGAAGAGAGCCAGTACTTC.

The chain combines TRBV6-5 with TRBJ2-5; a possible D gene is TRBD1 (6 bases). The CDR3 extends over 17 amino acids. Trimming took 0 bases from V and 4 from J, leaving 18 bases between them. The germline V gene encodes CDR1 MNHEY and CDR2 SVGAGI. CDR3 sequence (DNA): TGTGCCAGCAGTTACTCTGGCTCCCCCAGGGGACGAGAGACCCAGTACTTC. Translating gives CASSYSGSPRGRETQYF.

The V call is TRBV2, the J call TRBJ2-2; possible D gene TRBD1, 5 bases. This CDR3 has 16 residues. CDR1 is SNHLY and CDR2 is FYNNEI in the germline V gene. The V gene lost 8 bases and the J gene lost 1 base, with 17 bases spanning the gap. The CDR3 region is CASRQVRQLNTGELFF. CDR3 bases: TGTGCCAGCCGCCAGGTTAGACAGCTGAACACCGGGGAGCTGTTTTTT.

This chain links TRBV7-9 with TRBJ2-1, with a weak D call TRBD2 (7 bases). Between the trimmed V and J ends, which lost 7 bases and 2 bases, there was a span of 12 bases. CDR1 is SEHNR, CDR2 FQNEAQ, per germline (reference sequence). The CDR3 is made up of 14 amino acids. The CDR3 DNA reads TGTGCCAGCACCAAAGGGGGGGCCTACAATGAGCAGTTCTTC. It specifies CASTKGGAYNEQFF.

This clonotype was seen at least ten times. The rearrangement uses TRBV28 and TRBJ2-2; TRBD1 is a possible D gene (5 bases). This CDR3 has 14 amino acids. Trimming left V 6 bases short and J 2 bases short, with 10 bases between. Per germline, CDR1 MDHEN and CDR2 SYDVKM. CDR3 sequence: CASRGPRNTGELFF. CDR3 DNA sequence: TGTGCCAGCAGGGGGCCGAGAAACACCGGGGAGCTGTTTTTT.